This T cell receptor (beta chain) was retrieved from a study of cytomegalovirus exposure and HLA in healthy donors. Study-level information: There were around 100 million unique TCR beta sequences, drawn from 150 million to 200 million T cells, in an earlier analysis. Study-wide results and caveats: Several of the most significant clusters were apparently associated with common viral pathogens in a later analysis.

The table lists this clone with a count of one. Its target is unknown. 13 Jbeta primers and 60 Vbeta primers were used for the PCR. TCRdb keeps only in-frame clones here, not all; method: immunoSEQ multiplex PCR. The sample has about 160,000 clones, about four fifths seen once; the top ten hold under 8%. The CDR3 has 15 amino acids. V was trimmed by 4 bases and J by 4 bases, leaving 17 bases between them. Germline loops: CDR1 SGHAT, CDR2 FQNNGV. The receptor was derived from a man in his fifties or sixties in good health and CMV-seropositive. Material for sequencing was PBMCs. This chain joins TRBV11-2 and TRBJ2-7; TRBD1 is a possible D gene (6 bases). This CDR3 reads CASSSNRAAKYEQYF. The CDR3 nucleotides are TGTGCCAGCAGCTCGAACAGGGCCGCGAAGTACGAGCAGTACTTC.